A single sample is the source of the 27 T cell receptor beta chains below, sequenced in a study of cytomegalovirus exposure and HLA in healthy donors. Both 60 Vbeta primers and 13 Jbeta primers went into the PCR. Method: immunoSEQ multiplex PCR; TCRdb's copy keeps in-frame clones and lacks some. This sample has approximately 120,000 clones, with about 80% found just once. Source material: PBMCs. These receptors came from a man aged 40-50 years in good health and CMV-seronegative.

The chain joins TRBV7-9 to TRBJ1-2; possibly TRBD1 for D (6 bases). Germline V gene data show CDR1 as SEHNR and CDR2 as FQNEAQ (reference sequence). V gave up 4 bases and J gave up 5 bases, with 17 bases separating them. The CDR3 has 15 amino acids. CDR3 sequence: CASSSHRVIQYGYTF. CDR3 DNA: TGTGCCAGCAGCTCCCACAGGGTGATCCAATATGGCTACACCTTC.

The chain has TRBV7-2 and TRBJ1-3, with no clear D. This CDR3 is 12 amino acids long. V lost 10 bases and J lost 2, with 9 bases in between. Per the germline V gene, CDR1 is SGHTA and CDR2 is FQGNSA. The CDR3 loop is CATSVTGNTIYF. The CDR3 nucleotides read TGTGCCACCTCAGTTACTGGAAACACCATATATTTT.

A few counts support this clone. The V and J genes are TRBV7-2 and TRBJ1-2; TRBD1 matches 9 bases. In germline, CDR1 is SGHTA, CDR2 FQGNSA. V was pared by 3 bases and J by 8 bases, with 7 bases of the junction left unmatched. There are 14 residues in the CDR3. For the CDR3, the DNA is TGTGCCAGCAGCTTTATACAGGGGGCGGGGGGCTACACCTTC. Protein sequence: CASSFIQGAGGYTF.

The V gene is TRBV7-2, the J gene TRBJ1-1; D may be TRBD1 (5 bases). The CDR3 contains 13 residues. Trimming removed 3 bases from V and 4 bases from J, with 9 bases in between. CDR1 and CDR2 (germline): SGHTA, FQGNSA. CDR3 sequence (DNA): TGTGCCAGCAGCTTGTTACAGGCCACTGAAGCTTTCTTT. Translated, it gives CASSLLQATEAFF.

The chain links TRBV14 to TRBJ1-1, with D uncertain. Germline values: CDR1 SGHDN, CDR2 FVKESK. This CDR3 comprises 13 residues. V lost 3 bases to trimming and J lost 11 bases, with 16 bases between them. DNA of the CDR3: TGTGCCAGCAGCCAGGTTCTGGGTACGGAGGCTTTCTTT. Translated: CASSQVLGTEAFF.

The chain couples TRBV7-3 to TRBJ2-1; 10 nucleotides match TRBD2. Germline assignment: CDR1 SGHTA and CDR2 FQGTGA. The ends lost 5 bases at V and 4 bases at J; junction bases unmatched: 8. CDR3 length: 16 amino acids. The chain's CDR3 is CASSPIAGGTYNEQFF. The CDR3, as DNA: TGTGCCAGCAGCCCCATAGCGGGGGGAACTTACAATGAGCAGTTCTTC.

This chain joins TRBV7-6 and TRBJ2-7, with 10 bases identical to TRBD1. V shed 0 bases, J shed 6 bases, and the junction held 5 bases outside the gene matches. The germline V gene encodes CDR1 SGHVS and CDR2 FNYEAQ. The CDR3 has 15 amino acids. CDR3 protein: CASSLAGTGVAEQYF. As DNA, the CDR3 is TGTGCCAGCAGCTTAGCGGGGACAGGGGTTGCCGAGCAGTACTTC.

V gene TRBV27 combines with J gene TRBJ2-5, with 8 nucleotides matching TRBD1. The J call could be wrong; TRBJ2-7 is a better fit for the DNA end. The V gene's germline CDR1 is MNHEY and CDR2 SMNVEV (reference sequence). This CDR3 has 15 amino acids. The CDR3 is CASKLLPTGEYEQYF. CDR3 bases: TGTGCCAGCAAGCTCTTGCCGACAGGGGAGTACGAGCAGTACTTC.

The chain recombines TRBV9 with TRBJ2-3; a possible D gene is TRBD1 (5 bases). This CDR3 has 15 amino acids. Germline assignment: CDR1 SGDLS and CDR2 YYNGEE. V shed 6 bases and J shed 3 bases, with 17 bases lying between them. Here the CDR3 DNA reads TGTGCCAGCAACAGACCCGACCCAGGGACAGATACGCAGTATTTT. Its protein product is CASNRPDPGTDTQYF.

In this sample, this clone turned up once. The genes are TRBV6-6 and TRBJ1-5; 9 bases map to TRBD1. Germline trimming cut 6 bases from V and 4 bases from J; bases unmatched to any gene: 4. The CDR3 runs 14 residues. The germline V gene has CDR1 MNHNY and CDR2 SVGAGI (reference sequence). The CDR3 coding sequence is TGTGCCAGCAGACACGACAGGGGGAATCAGCCCCAGCATTTT. It encodes CASRHDRGNQPQHF.

The chain is built from TRBV7-8 and TRBJ2-1; D is undetermined. CDR1 is SGHVS and CDR2 is FQNEAQ in the germline V gene. Trimming removed 1 base at V and 10 bases at J, with 14 bases between. The CDR3 covers 14 residues. The CDR3 sequence: CASSLVETRSEQFF. The CDR3 nucleotides are TGTGCCAGCAGCTTAGTCGAGACTCGATCCGAGCAGTTCTTC.

The CDR3 reads CASSLEGARDQPQHF. The DNA of the CDR3 is TGTGCCAGCAGCTTAGAGGGGGCGCGGGATCAGCCCCAGCATTTT. The gene calls are TRBV7-2 and TRBJ1-5, with 7 bases identical to TRBD1. CDR3 size: 15 residues. CDR1 SGHTA and CDR2 FQGNSA come from the germline V gene. Trimming cost V 1 base and J 5 bases; bases outside gene matches: 5.

Remarks on this clone: The sample holds other DNA sequences that translate to the same CDR3. V is TRBV25-1 and J is TRBJ2-5; possible D gene TRBD2, 6 bases. The germline V gene encodes CDR1 MGHDK and CDR2 SYGVNS. Trimming took 3 bases from V and 0 from J, leaving 8 bases between them. This CDR3 comprises 14 residues. The chain's CDR3 is CASSERGHQETQYF. CDR3 in DNA: TGTGCCAGCAGTGAGCGGGGACACCAAGAGACCCAGTACTTC.

V usage is TRBV5-1 and J usage is TRBJ1-2, with a tentative D call TRBD1 (6 bases). Deletions cut 6 bases from V and 0 bases from J, with 12 bases between. Germline V CDR1 and CDR2: SGHRS, YFSETQ. The CDR3 totals 14 residues. The CDR3 DNA reads as TGCGCCAGCACCCCGGGGACAACTAACTATGGCTACACCTTC. Translating gives CASTPGTTNYGYTF.

The rearrangement links TRBV14 to TRBJ1-2; no clear D. The CDR3 sequence is 17 residues long. V was cut by 3 bases and J by 0 bases, with 17 bases left in between. Per germline, CDR1 SGHDN and CDR2 FVKESK. CDR3 DNA sequence: TGTGCCAGCAGCCAGGAAAGGAGGCCGGGGACTAACTATGGCTACACCTTC. As protein: CASSQERRPGTNYGYTF.

The genes are TRBV15 and TRBJ2-7, with TRBD2 as a possible D gene (6 bases). This CDR3 comprises 13 residues. The germline V gene has CDR1 LNHNV and CDR2 YYDKDF (reference sequence). The V end lost 0 bases, the J end lost 5 bases, and 8 bases lay between the germline ends. In DNA, the CDR3 is TGTGCCACCAGCAGAGATTGGGGGGACGAGCAGTACTTC. This encodes CATSRDWGDEQYF.

The DNA for the CDR3 is TGTGCCAGCAGCAAAGGCCCCATCGGGACAGGGCCCATGAACACTGAAGCTTTCTTT. Its translation is CASSKGPIGTGPMNTEAFF. The V call is TRBV21-1, the J call TRBJ1-1; the table names TRBD1, a call not compared with the DNA. TRBV21-1 is a known pseudogene. This CDR3 comprises 19 residues.

Comment on this clone: An end of the junction does not agree with germline; a read error may underlie this. The CDR3 loop reads CASSYGLSGELLF. DNA of the CDR3: TGTGCCAGCTCCTACGGGCTGTCTGGGGAGCTGCTTTTT. The chain carries TRBV6-5 and TRBJ2-2; D might be TRBD2 (5 bases). The CDR3 covers 13 residues. Germline-derived CDR1 and CDR2 are MNHEY and SVGAGI.

V and J are TRBV19 and TRBJ1-2; 7 bases line up with TRBD1. This CDR3 comprises 13 residues. Germline CDR1 is LNHDA and CDR2 is SQIVND (reference sequence). V lost 10 bases and J lost 0; bases outside the gene matches: 5. CDR3 residues: CATNGQANYGYTF. The CDR3 region has the DNA TGTGCCACTAATGGACAGGCTAACTATGGCTACACCTTC.

V is TRBV7-3 and J is TRBJ1-2; 9 nucleotides match TRBD1. Germline V gene data show CDR1 as SGHTA and CDR2 as FQGTGA. The CDR3 length is 14 residues. J lost 4 bases, V lost 5 bases, and 5 bases had no gene match. The CDR3 DNA follows: TGTGCCAGCAGCGATAAGACAGGGGGCTATGGCTACACCTTC. This gives the protein CASSDKTGGYGYTF.

The CDR3 DNA is TGCGCCAGCAGCCACCTAGGACAGATGAACACTGAAGCTTTCTTT. Its protein product is CASSHLGQMNTEAFF. V and J are TRBV4-1 and TRBJ1-1; a possible D gene is TRBD1 (6 bases). CDR1 and CDR2 from the germline V gene are MGHRA and YSYEKL. This CDR3 has 15 amino acids. V lost 3 bases to trimming and J lost 0 bases, with 11 bases between them.

The chain uses TRBV27 and TRBJ1-6, with 8 bases fitting TRBD1. The CDR3 extends over 15 amino acids. Germline CDR1 reads MNHEY; CDR2 reads SMNVEV (reference sequence). V shed 5 bases and J 7 bases; nucleotides not matched to a gene: 7. The CDR3 DNA follows: TGTGCCAGCAGTCCCCGACAGGGGACGAATTCACCCCTCCACTTT. Protein sequence: CASSPRQGTNSPLHF.

In this sample, this clone turned up a few times. The chain combines TRBV4-3 with TRBJ1-2; 8 nucleotides line up with TRBD1. Per the germline V gene, CDR1 is LGHNA and CDR2 is YSLEER. V shed 0 bases and J 4 bases; nucleotides not matched to a gene: 4. This CDR3 has 15 residues. Here the CDR3 reads CASSQDYDRGYGYTF. The CDR3 nucleotides are TGCGCCAGCAGCCAAGATTACGACAGGGGCTATGGCTACACCTTC.

CDR3 in DNA: TGCGCCAGCAGCACAGGACCCCCGAACATGAACACTGAAGCTTTCTTT. Encoded protein: CASSTGPPNMNTEAFF. The chain employs TRBV5-1 and TRBJ1-1; the D gene is possibly TRBD1 (5 bases). The length of the CDR3 is 16 residues. CDR1 is SGHRS and CDR2 is YFSETQ in the germline V gene. V was trimmed by 4 bases and J by 0 bases, leaving 16 bases between them.

V is TRBV6-1 and J is TRBJ1-3; 8 bases are shared with TRBD1. Per the germline V gene, CDR1 is MNHNS and CDR2 is SASEGT. This CDR3 is 14 amino acids long. The J segment lost 4 bases and the V segment lost 6 bases, leaving 5 bases of the junction unmatched. The CDR3 nucleotides are TGTGCCAGCAGATCGGACAGGGCCGGAAACACCATATATTTT. This codes for CASRSDRAGNTIYF.

The chain is built from TRBV5-4 and TRBJ1-6, with D unclear. The CDR3 length is 17 residues. Germline CDR1 reads SGHNT; CDR2 reads YYREEE (reference sequence). Trimming removed 0 bases at V and 0 bases at J, with 10 bases between. The CDR3 region is CASSLGLEGSYNSPLHF. As DNA, the CDR3 is TGTGCCAGCAGCTTGGGGTTAGAGGGCTCCTATAATTCACCCCTCCACTTT.

The genes are TRBV19 and TRBJ1-5; perhaps TRBD1 as D (6 bases). Germline assignment: CDR1 LNHDA and CDR2 SQIVND (reference sequence). The CDR3 extends over 16 amino acids. The V end lost 1 base, the J end lost 4 bases, and 14 bases lay between the germline ends. The CDR3 sequence is CASSIGTRGSNQPQHF. The CDR3 nucleotides read TGTGCCAGTAGTATAGGTACCAGGGGATCTAATCAGCCCCAGCATTTT.